The rows below give T cell receptor beta chains drawn from one sample of a study of blood T cell repertoires in COVID-19. Only in-frame clones appear in the TCRdb table, and some are missing; sequencing was by immunoSEQ multiplex PCR. The table has 180,000 or so clones, about 80% seen once. The sequencing sample was made of PBMCs or T cells enriched from blood (not recorded which). The receptors shown here come from a man in his sixties who had been exposed to COVID-19. CDR3s include the opening cysteine and the closing phenylalanine or tryptophan. D genes are given only for firm matches. Expanded clones get a size class; other rows say once, few or many, or leave the size out.

V: TRBV4-3; J: TRBJ2-7; D: TRBD2; size: NA; DNA: TGCGCCAGCAGCCAATTAGGGACTAGCGGTTTCTACGAGCAGTACTTC; CDR3: CASSQLGTSGFYEQYF
V: TRBV6-1; J: TRBJ2-5; D: TRBD2; size: NA; DNA: TGTGCCAGCAGTGACCCCTCTCTAGCGGGAGGCAGGCAAGAGACCCAGTACTTC; CDR3: CASSDPSLAGGRQETQYF
V: TRBV9; J: TRBJ2-5; D: NA; size: NA; DNA: TGTGCCAGCAGCGCACGGACTGGGGGGGAGACCCAGTACTTC; CDR3: CASSARTGGETQYF
V: TRBV28; J: TRBJ1-4; D: NA; size: NA; DNA: TGTGCCAGCAGTGTCGTTAATGAAAAACTGTTTTTT; CDR3: CASSVVNEKLFF
V: TRBV7-9; J: TRBJ1-1; D: NA; size: NA; DNA: TGTGCCAGCAGCTTAAGCGGGGGGAACACTGAAGCTTTCTTT; CDR3: CASSLSGGNTEAFF
V: TRBV7-8; J: TRBJ2-2; D: TRBD2; size: NA; DNA: TGTGCCAGCAGCTTAGACTGGCGGGAGGGGGCGAACACCGGGGAGCTGTTTTTT; CDR3: CASSLDWREGANTGELFF
V: TRBV5-4; J: TRBJ1-2; D: TRBD1; size: NA; DNA: TGTGCCAGCAGCAGAGAACCGACAGGGGCCTATGGCTACACCTTC; CDR3: CASSREPTGAYGYTF
V: TRBV18; J: TRBJ1-1; D: NA; size: once; DNA: TGTGCCAGCTCACCCGGCTCAGGGTGGGACACTGAAGCTTTCTTT; CDR3: CASSPGSGWDTEAFF
V: TRBV6-5; J: TRBJ2-7; D: TRBD2; size: NA; DNA: TGTGCCACCGGGGGGGTGACCTACGAGCAGTACTTC; CDR3: CATGGVTYEQYF
V: TRBV10-3; J: TRBJ1-1; D: TRBD1; size: few; DNA: TGTGCCATCAGTACAGGGGTTGAAAATGCCGAAGCTTTCTTT; CDR3: CAISTGVENAEAFF
V: TRBV5-1; J: TRBJ1-6; D: NA; size: NA; DNA: TGCGCCAGCAGCTTGGAACAGGGAAGAAATTCACCCCTCCACTTT; CDR3: CASSLEQGRNSPLHF
V: TRBV9; J: TRBJ1-1; D: NA; size: NA; DNA: TGTGCCAGCAGCGTAAACCGGGACGCCGGGGGCACTGAAGCTTTCTTT; CDR3: CASSVNRDAGGTEAFF
V: TRBV7-8; J: TRBJ2-7; D: NA; size: many; DNA: TGTGCCAGCAGCCTCCGGGACTGGGCCTCCTACGAGCAGTACTTC; CDR3: CASSLRDWASYEQYF
V: TRBV28; J: TRBJ2-7; D: TRBD1; size: NA; DNA: TGTGCCAGCAGTTTAACCGGGACAGGGGCCGAGCAGTACTTC; CDR3: CASSLTGTGAEQYF
V: TRBV15; J: TRBJ2-5; D: TRBD2; size: NA; DNA: TGTGCCACCAGCAGAGGAGCTAGCGGGAGTGGGGAGACCCAGTACTTC; CDR3: CATSRGASGSGETQYF
V: TRBV5-1; J: TRBJ2-1; D: TRBD2; size: NA; DNA: TGCGCCAGCAGCTGGACTAGCGGGAGATCCTACAATGAGCAGTTCTTC; CDR3: CASSWTSGRSYNEQFF
V: TRBV20-1; J: TRBJ2-3; D: NA; size: NA; DNA: TGCAGTGCTAGGGGGGGAAATACGCAGTATTTT; CDR3: CSARGGNTQYF
V: TRBV7-3; J: TRBJ2-1; D: TRBD1; size: NA; DNA: TGTGCCAGCAGCACGACAGGGTCCCCCTACAATGAGCAGTTCTTC; CDR3: CASSTTGSPYNEQFF
V: TRBV10-2; J: TRBJ2-7; D: NA; size: many; DNA: TGCGCCAGCCTCGACAGGAGCTCCTACGAGCAGTACTTC; CDR3: CASLDRSSYEQYF
V: TRBV24-1; J: TRBJ1-3; D: NA; size: NA; DNA: TGTGCCACCAGGGCAGCGGGAGGAAACACCATATATTTT; CDR3: CATRAAGGNTIYF
V: TRBV3-1/TRBV3-2; J: TRBJ2-7; D: TRBD2; size: NA; DNA: TGTGCCAGCAGCCAAGGCAATCTAGCGGGAGGTTCCAACGAGCAGTACTTC; CDR3: CASSQGNLAGGSNEQYF
V: TRBV19; J: TRBJ1-1; D: NA; size: NA; DNA: TGTGCCAGTAGTATCGGGGGGTCTAGGACAGAAGCTTTCTTT; CDR3: CASSIGGSRTEAFF
V: TRBV12-3/TRBV12-4; J: TRBJ1-2; D: NA; size: NA; DNA: TGTGCCAGCAGCCTTCTCGAGGGCTATGGCTACACCTTC; CDR3: CASSLLEGYGYTF
V: TRBV19; J: TRBJ2-7; D: NA; size: NA; DNA: TGTGCCAGTAGTAGCAGTTCCTACGAGCAGTACTTC; CDR3: CASSSSSYEQYF
V: TRBV9; J: TRBJ2-3; D: NA; size: NA; DNA: TGTGCCAGCAGCGTAGCTCCGGGGGACCATAGCACAGATACGCAGTATTTT; CDR3: CASSVAPGDHSTDTQYF
V: TRBV6-5; J: TRBJ1-2; D: NA; size: NA; DNA: TGTGCCAGCAGTTGGGGCAGGGTGTCCTATGGCTACACCTTC; CDR3: CASSWGRVSYGYTF
V: TRBV19; J: TRBJ1-1; D: NA; size: few; DNA: TGTGCCAGTACTACCTCTGGGAACACTGAAGCTTTCTTT; CDR3: CASTTSGNTEAFF
V: TRBV10-3; J: TRBJ2-1; D: TRBD2; size: NA; DNA: TGTGCCACCCGACGCGGGGGCTCCTACAATGAGCAGTTCTTC; CDR3: CATRRGGSYNEQFF
V: TRBV24-1; J: TRBJ2-5; D: NA; size: NA; DNA: TGTGCCACCAGTGACAGGGCTGAGACCCAGTACTTC; CDR3: CATSDRAETQYF
V: TRBV28; J: TRBJ2-1; D: NA; size: NA; DNA: TGTGCCAGCAGTTTATTCGGGAATGAGCAGTTCTTC; CDR3: CASSLFGNEQFF
V: TRBV21-1; J: TRBJ1-1; D: NA; size: once; DNA: TGTGCTAGCGTACTGGTGAACACTGAAGCTTTCTTT; CDR3: CASVLVNTEAFF
V: TRBV19; J: TRBJ2-2; D: NA; size: NA; DNA: TGTGCCAGTAGTACAAGCGGGCAAACCGGGGAGCTGTTTTTT; CDR3: CASSTSGQTGELFF
V: TRBV10-3; J: TRBJ2-7; D: TRBD1; size: NA; DNA: TGTGCCACCAGGGACCAGGGGACAGGGGGGTCCTCCTACGAGCAGTACTTC; CDR3: CATRDQGTGGSSYEQYF
V: TRBV5-6; J: TRBJ2-1; D: TRBD2; size: once; DNA: TGTGCCAACAGCTTGGACAGGCTGAGCGGGAGGGCCAGAAATGAGCAGTTCTTC; CDR3: CANSLDRLSGRARNEQFF
V: TRBV7-3; J: TRBJ2-7; D: TRBD1; size: many; DNA: TGTGCCAGCAGCTTAGAGGGGACAGGGCTCTACGAGCAGTACTTC; CDR3: CASSLEGTGLYEQYF
V: TRBV7-9; J: TRBJ2-7; D: NA; size: many; DNA: TGTGCCAGCAGCTTCGGGGAAGTGGGCGAGCAGTACTTC; CDR3: CASSFGEVGEQYF
V: TRBV19; J: TRBJ2-1; D: NA; size: NA; DNA: TGTGCCAGTAGTATAGGGCCCCCCAGGGGCGGAATACACCACAATGAGCAGTTCTTC; CDR3: CASSIGPPRGGIHHNEQFF
V: TRBV24-1; J: TRBJ2-3; D: NA; size: few; DNA: TGTGCCACCAGTGAGTATAGCGTGACAGATACGCAGTATTTT; CDR3: CATSEYSVTDTQYF
V: TRBV6-5; J: TRBJ2-1; D: NA; size: NA; DNA: TGTGCCAGCAACCGACCTGACTTGTGTGTCTTC; CDR3: CASNRPDLCVF
V: TRBV4-1; J: TRBJ1-6; D: NA; size: NA; DNA: TGCGCCAGCAGCCAAGATCAGGGCAGATCGGATAATTCACCCCTCCACTTT; CDR3: CASSQDQGRSDNSPLHF